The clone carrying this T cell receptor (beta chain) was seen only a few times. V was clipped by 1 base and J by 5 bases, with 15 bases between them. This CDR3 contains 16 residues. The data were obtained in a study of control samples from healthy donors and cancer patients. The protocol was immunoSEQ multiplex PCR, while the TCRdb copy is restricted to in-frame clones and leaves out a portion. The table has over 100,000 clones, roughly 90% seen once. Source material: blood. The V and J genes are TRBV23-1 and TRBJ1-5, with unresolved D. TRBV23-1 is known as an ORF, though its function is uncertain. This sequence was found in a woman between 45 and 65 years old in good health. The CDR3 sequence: CASSQFRPDLHQPQHF. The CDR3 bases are TGCGCCAGCAGTCAATTCCGACCGGATCTCCATCAGCCCCAGCATTTT.